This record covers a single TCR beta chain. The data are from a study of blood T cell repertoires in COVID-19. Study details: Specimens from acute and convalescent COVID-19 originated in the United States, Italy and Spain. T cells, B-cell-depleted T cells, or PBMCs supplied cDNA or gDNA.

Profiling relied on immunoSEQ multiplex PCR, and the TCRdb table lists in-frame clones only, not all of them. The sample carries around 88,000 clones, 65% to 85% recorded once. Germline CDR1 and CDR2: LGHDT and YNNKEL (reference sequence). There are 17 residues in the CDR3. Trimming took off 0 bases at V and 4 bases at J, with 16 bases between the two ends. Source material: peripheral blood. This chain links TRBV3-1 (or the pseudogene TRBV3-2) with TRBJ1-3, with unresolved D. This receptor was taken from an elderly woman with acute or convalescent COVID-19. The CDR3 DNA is TGTGCCAGCAGCCAAGATCTGTTCAGTGTAAAGGGAAACACCATATATTTT. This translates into CASSQDLFSVKGNTIYF.